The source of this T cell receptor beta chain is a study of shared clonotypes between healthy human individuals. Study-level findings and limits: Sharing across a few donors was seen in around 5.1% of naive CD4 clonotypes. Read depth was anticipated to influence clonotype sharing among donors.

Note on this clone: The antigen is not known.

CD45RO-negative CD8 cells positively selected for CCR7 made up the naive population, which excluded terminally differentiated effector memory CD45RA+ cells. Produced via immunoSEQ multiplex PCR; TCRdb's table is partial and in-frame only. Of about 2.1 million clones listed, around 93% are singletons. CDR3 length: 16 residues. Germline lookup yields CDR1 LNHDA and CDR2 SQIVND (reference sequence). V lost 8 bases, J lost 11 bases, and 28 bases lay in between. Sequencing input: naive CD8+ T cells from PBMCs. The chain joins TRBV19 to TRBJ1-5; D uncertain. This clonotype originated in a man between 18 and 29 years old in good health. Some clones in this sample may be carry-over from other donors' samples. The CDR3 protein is CASCGAWESATWTQHF. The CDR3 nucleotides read TGTGCCAGTTGCGGAGCGTGGGAGTCAGCAACGTGGACCCAGCATTTT.